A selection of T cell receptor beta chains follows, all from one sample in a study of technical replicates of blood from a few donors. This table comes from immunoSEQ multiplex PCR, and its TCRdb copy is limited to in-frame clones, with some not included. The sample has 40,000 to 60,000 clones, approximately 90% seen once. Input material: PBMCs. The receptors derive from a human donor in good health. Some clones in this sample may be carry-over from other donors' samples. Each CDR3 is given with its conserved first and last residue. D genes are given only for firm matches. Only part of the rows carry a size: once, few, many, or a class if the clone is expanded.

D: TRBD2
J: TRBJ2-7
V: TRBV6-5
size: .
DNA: TGTGCCACCATGACTAGCGGCTTATTCTACGAGCAGTACTTC
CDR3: CATMTSGLFYEQYF

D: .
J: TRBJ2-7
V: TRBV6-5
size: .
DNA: TGTGCCAGCAGTTACTCGAGAATCTACGAGCAGTACTTC
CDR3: CASSYSRIYEQYF

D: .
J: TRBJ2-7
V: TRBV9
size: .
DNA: TGTGCCAGCAGCGTAGAACCCAGCTCCTACGAGCAGTACTTC
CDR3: CASSVEPSSYEQYF

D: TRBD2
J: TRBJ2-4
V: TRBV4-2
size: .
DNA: TGTGCCAGCAGCCAAGAACTAGCGGGAGGTGGCAAAAACATTCAGTACTTC
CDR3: CASSQELAGGGKNIQYF

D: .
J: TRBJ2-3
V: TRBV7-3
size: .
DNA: TGTGCCAGCAGCTTACTTCCAGGGACTGAGGCTACGCAGTATTTT
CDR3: CASSLLPGTEATQYF

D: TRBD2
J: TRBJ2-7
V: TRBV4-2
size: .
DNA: TGTGCCAGCAGCCAACTCTCTAGCGGACTCTACGAGCAGTACTTC
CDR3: CASSQLSSGLYEQYF

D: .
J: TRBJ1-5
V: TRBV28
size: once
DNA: TGTGCCAGCAGAGCGGGGGGGAGCAATCAGCCCCAGCATTTT
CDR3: CASRAGGSNQPQHF

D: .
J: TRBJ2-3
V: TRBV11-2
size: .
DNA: TGTGCCAGCAGCTCGTCGTGGAGTAGCACAGATACGCAGTATTTT
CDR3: CASSSSWSSTDTQYF

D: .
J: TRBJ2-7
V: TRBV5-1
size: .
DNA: TGCGCCAGCTCTGCCGGCGGGGTAAGCGAGCAGTACTTC
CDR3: CASSAGGVSEQYF

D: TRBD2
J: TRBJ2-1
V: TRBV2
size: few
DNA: TGTGCCAGCAGCGCCGGGACTAGCGAAAGAAATGAGCAGTTCTTC
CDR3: CASSAGTSERNEQFF

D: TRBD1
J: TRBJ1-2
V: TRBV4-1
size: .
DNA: TGCGCCAGCAGCCAAGGACAGGGTCCCTCCTACGGCTACACCTTC
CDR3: CASSQGQGPSYGYTF

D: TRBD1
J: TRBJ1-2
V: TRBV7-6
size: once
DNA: TGTGCCAGCAGCTTATCCGGGACAGGCTATGGCTACACCTTC
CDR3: CASSLSGTGYGYTF

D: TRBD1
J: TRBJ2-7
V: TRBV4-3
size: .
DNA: TGCGCCAGCAGCCAAGACGTCGCAGGGACAGGGACTTACGAGCAGTACTTC
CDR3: CASSQDVAGTGTYEQYF

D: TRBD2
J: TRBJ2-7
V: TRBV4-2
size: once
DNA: TGTGCCAGCAGCCTGGGGGGGTTTGGGGCCTACGAGCAGTACTTC
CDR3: CASSLGGFGAYEQYF

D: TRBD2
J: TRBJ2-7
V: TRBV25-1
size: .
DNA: TGTGCCAGCAGTGTTGGGGGCGGGGGGCCATTATTCTACGAGCAGTACTTC
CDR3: CASSVGGGGPLFYEQYF

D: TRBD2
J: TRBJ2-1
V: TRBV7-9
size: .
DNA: TGTGCCAGCAGCTTAGAGACTAGCGGGGGAATTGAGCAGTTCTTC
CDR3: CASSLETSGGIEQFF

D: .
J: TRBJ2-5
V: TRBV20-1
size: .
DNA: TGCAGTGGAGGAGAGGAGACCCAGTACTTC
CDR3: CSGGEETQYF

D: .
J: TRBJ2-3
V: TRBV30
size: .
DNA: TGTGCCTGGACTCAGCGGCGGGCAGATACGCAGTATTTT
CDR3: CAWTQRRADTQYF

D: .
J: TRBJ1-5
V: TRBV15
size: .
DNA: TGTGCCACCAGCAGAGATCAGGGTAGCAATCAGCCCCAGCATTTT
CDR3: CATSRDQGSNQPQHF

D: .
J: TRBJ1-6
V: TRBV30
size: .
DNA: TGTGCCTGGAGTGACAGGGAAAATTCACCCCTCCACTTT
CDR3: CAWSDRENSPLHF

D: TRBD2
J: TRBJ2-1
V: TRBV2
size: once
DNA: TGTGCCAGCAAGGATAGCGGGAGGGTTGTCAATGAGCAGTTCTTC
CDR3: CASKDSGRVVNEQFF

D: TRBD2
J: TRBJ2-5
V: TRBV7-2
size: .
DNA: TGTGCCAGCAGCACAGGACTAGCGGGAGCCCAAGAGACCCAGTACTTC
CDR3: CASSTGLAGAQETQYF

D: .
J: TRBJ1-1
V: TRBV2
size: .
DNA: TGTGCCAGCACGGTGAACACTGAAGCTTTCTTT
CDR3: CASTVNTEAFF

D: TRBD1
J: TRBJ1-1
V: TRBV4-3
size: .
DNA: TGCGCCAGCAGCCGGGCACAGGGGGCGACTGAAGCTTTCTTT
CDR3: CASSRAQGATEAFF

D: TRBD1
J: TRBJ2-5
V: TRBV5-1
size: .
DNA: TGCGCCAGCAGCCTTCAAGGACAGGGGGAAGAGACCCAGTACTTC
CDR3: CASSLQGQGEETQYF

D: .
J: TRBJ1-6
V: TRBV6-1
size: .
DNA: TGTGCCAGCAGTCAGGATGGGTATTCACCCCTCCACTTT
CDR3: CASSQDGYSPLHF

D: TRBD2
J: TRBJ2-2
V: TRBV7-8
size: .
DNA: TGTGCCAGCAGCTTGGCCCGGACTAGCGGGGAGCTGTTTTTT
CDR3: CASSLARTSGELFF

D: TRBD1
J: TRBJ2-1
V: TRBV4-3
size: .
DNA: TGCGCCAGCAGCCACTGGACAGGGTCAGGCGATGAGCAGTTCTTC
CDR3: CASSHWTGSGDEQFF

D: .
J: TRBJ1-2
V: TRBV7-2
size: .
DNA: TGTGCCAGCAGCGTTAGCGGGCAGAACTATGGCTACACCTTC
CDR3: CASSVSGQNYGYTF

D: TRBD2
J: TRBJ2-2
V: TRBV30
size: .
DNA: TGTGCCTGGAATCAGGGAGGGACCGGGGAGCTGTTTTTT
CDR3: CAWNQGGTGELFF

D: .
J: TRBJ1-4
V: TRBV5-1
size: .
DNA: TGCGCCAGCAGCCCACAGGAGCCCGGGGAAAAACTGTTTTTT
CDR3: CASSPQEPGEKLFF

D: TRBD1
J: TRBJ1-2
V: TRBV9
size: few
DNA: TGTGCCAGCAGCCCCCGGACAGGGATTGGGTATGGCTACACCTTC
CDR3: CASSPRTGIGYGYTF